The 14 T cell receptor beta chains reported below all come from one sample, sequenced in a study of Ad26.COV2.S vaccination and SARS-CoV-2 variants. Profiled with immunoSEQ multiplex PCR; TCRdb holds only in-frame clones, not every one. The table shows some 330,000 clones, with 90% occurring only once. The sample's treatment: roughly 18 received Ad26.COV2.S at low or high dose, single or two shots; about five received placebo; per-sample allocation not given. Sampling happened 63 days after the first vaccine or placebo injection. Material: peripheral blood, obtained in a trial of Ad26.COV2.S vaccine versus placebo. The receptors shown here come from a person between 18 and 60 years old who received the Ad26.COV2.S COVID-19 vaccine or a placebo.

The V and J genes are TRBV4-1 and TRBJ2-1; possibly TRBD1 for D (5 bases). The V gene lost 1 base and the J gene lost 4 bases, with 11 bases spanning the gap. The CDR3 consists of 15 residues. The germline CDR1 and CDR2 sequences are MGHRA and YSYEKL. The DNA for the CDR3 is TGCGCCAGCAGCCAAGCAGGGAACGATTACAATGAGCAGTTCTTC. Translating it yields CASSQAGNDYNEQFF.

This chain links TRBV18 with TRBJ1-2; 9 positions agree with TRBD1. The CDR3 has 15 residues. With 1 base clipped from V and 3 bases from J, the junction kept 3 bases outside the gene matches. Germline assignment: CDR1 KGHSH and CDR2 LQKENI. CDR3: CASSPLDRGDYGYTF. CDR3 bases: TGTGCCAGCTCACCACTCGACAGGGGGGACTATGGCTACACCTTC.

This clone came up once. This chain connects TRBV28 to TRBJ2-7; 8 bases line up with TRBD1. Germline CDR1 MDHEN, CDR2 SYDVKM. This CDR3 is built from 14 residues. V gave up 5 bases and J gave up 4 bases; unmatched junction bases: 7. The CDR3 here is CASSPGGAPYEQYV. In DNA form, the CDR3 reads TGTGCCAGCAGTCCAGGGGGCGCCCCTTACGAGCAGTACGTC.

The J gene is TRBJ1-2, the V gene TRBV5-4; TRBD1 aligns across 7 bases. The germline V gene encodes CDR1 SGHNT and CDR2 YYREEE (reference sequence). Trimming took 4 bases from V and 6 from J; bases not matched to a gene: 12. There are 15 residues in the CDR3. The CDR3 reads CASSPGQARLDGYTF. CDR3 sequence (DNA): TGTGCCAGCAGCCCCGGACAGGCGCGCTTGGATGGCTACACCTTC.

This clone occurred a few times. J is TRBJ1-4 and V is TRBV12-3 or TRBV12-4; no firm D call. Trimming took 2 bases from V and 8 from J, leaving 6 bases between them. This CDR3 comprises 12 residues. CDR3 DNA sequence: TGTGCCAGCAGTTTAATTATCGAAAAACTGTTTTTT. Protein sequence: CASSLIIEKLFF.

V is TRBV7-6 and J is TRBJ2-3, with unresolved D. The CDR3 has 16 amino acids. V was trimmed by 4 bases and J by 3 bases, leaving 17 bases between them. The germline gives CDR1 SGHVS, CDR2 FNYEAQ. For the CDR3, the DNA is TGTGCCAGCAGCTCACTACCCGCCAGCGTAACAGATACGCAGTATTTT. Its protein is CASSSLPASVTDTQYF.

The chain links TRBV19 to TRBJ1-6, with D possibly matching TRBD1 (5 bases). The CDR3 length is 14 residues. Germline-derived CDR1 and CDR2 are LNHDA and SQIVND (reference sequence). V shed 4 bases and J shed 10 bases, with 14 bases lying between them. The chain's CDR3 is CASSTGTRGSPLHF. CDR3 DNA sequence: TGTGCCAGTAGTACGGGGACCCGCGGCTCACCCCTCCACTTT.

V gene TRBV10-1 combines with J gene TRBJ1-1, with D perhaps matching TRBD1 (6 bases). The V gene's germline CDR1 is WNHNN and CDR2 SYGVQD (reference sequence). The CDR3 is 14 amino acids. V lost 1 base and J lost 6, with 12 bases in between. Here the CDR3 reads CASSELQTGSEAFF. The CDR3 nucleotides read TGCGCCAGCAGTGAGTTACAGACAGGTTCTGAAGCTTTCTTT.

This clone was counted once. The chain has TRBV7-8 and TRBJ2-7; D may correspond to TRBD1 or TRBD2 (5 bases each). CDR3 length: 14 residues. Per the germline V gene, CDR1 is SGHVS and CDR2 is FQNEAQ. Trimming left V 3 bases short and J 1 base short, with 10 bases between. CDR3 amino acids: CASSFFGASYEQYV. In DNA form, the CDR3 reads TGTGCCAGCAGCTTTTTCGGGGCTTCCTACGAGCAGTACGTC.

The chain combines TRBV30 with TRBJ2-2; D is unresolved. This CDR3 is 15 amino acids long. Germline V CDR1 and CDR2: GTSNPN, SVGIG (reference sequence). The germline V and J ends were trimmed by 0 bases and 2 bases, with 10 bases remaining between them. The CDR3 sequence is CAWSVPGSNTGELFF. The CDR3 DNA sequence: TGTGCCTGGAGTGTCCCCGGTTCTAACACCGGGGAGCTGTTTTTT.

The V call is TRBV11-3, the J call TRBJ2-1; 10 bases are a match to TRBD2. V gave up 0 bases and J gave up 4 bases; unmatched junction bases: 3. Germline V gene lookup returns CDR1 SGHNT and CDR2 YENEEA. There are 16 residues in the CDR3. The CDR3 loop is CASSLEASGGYNEQFF. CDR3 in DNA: TGTGCCAGCAGCTTAGAGGCTAGCGGGGGTTACAATGAGCAGTTCTTC.

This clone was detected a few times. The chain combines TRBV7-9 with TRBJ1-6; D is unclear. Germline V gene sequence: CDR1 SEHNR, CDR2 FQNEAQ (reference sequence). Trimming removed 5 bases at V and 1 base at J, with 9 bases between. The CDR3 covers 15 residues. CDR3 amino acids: CASSPAGSYNSPLHF. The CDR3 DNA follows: TGTGCCAGCAGCCCGGCCGGGTCCTATAATTCACCCCTCCACTTT.

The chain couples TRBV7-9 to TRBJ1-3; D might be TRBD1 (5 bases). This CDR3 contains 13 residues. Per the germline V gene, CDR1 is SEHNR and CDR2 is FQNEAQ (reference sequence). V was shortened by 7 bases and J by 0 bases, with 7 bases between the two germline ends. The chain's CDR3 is CASIQGSGNTIYF. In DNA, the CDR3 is TGTGCCAGCATTCAGGGCTCTGGAAACACCATATATTTT.

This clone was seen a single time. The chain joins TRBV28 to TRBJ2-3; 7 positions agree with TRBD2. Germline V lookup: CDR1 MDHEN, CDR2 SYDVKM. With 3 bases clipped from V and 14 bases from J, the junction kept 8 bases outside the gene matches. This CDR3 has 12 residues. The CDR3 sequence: CASSLRSGTRYF. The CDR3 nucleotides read TGTGCCAGCAGTTTGCGGAGCGGGACGAGGTATTTT.